Below are 5 T cell receptor beta chains sequenced from a single sample in a study of patients and donors after allogeneic stem cell transplantation. One entry per CDR3 protein results from TCRdb running MiXCR on the RT-PCR reads. The table has about 110,000 distinct CDR3 sequences, 35% seen once. Source material: blood, either unsorted or a sorted T cell fraction (not recorded which). Every receptor here comes from a human donor who was either an allogeneic HSCT recipient or a stem cell or donor lymphocyte infusion donor (not recorded which). It is not recorded whose cells these are; they may come from a transplant donor.

This clonotype has only a few counts. CDR3 sequence: CSAERTGRNTEAFF. CDR3 DNA sequence: TGCAGTGCTGAACGGACAGGGCGGAACACTGAAGCTTTCTTT. V is TRBV20-1 and J is TRBJ1-1; 8 nucleotides line up with TRBD1. V gave up 5 bases and J gave up 1 base; unmatched junction bases: 6. From germline, CDR1 is DFQATT and CDR2 SNEGSKA (reference sequence). The CDR3 runs to 14 residues.

This sequence joins TRBV7-2 and TRBJ2-1; 8 nucleotides agree with TRBD2. Germline loops: CDR1 SGHTA, CDR2 FQGNSA. Trimming removed 1 base from V and 7 bases from J; junction bases left unmatched: 6. The CDR3 extends over 15 amino acids. For the CDR3, the DNA is TGTGCCAGCAGCTTAGAGGGACTAGTCAGTAATGAGCAGTTCTTC. This gives the protein CASSLEGLVSNEQFF. Full variable domain (missing parts from reference TRBV7-2 and TRBJ2-1): GAGVSQSPSNKVTEKGKDVELRCDPISGHTALYWYRQSLGQGLEFLIYFQGNSAPDKSGLPSDRFSAERTGGSVSTLTIQRTQQEDSAVYLCASSLEGLVSNEQFFGPGTRLTVL.

This clonotype was found a few times. The J gene is TRBJ1-5, the V gene TRBV12-3 or TRBV12-4; D not resolved. The V end was cut by 3 bases, the J end by 6 bases, with 9 bases between. This CDR3 has 13 residues. In DNA, the CDR3 is TGTGCCAGCAGTTTCCGGGCCCTTCAGCCCCAGCATTTT. Translation: CASSFRALQPQHF.

The chain employs TRBV20-1 and TRBJ1-1; tentatively, D is TRBD1 (6 bases). This CDR3 is built from 11 residues. Germline V lookup: CDR1 DFQATT, CDR2 SNEGSKA (reference sequence). V was shortened by 4 bases and J by 8 bases, with 11 bases between the two germline ends. The CDR3 sequence is CSATRGGEAFF. In DNA form, the CDR3 reads TGCAGTGCTACCCGGGGGGGCGAAGCTTTCTTT.

This clonotype was detected a few times. The chain couples TRBV30 to TRBJ2-3; TRBD2 matches 7 bases. Germline V gene sequence: CDR1 GTSNPN, CDR2 SVGIG (reference sequence). The CDR3 totals 14 residues. The J segment lost 0 bases and the V segment lost 0 bases, leaving 0 bases of the junction unmatched. CDR3 coding DNA: TGTGCCTGGAGTGTGGGGGGGAGCACAGATACGCAGTATTTT. The encoded protein is CAWSVGGSTDTQYF.